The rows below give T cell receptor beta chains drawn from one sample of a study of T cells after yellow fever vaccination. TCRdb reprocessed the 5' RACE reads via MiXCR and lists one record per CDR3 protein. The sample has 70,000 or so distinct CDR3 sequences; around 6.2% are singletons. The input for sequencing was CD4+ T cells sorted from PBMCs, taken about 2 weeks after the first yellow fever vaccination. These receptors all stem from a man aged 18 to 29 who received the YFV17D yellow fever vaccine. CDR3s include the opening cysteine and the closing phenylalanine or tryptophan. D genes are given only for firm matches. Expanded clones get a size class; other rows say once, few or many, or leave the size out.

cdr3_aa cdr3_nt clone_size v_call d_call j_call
CASTAGGPFNEQYF TGTGCCAGCACCGCCGGGGGGCCTTTTAACGAGCAGTACTTC many TRBV5-6 NA TRBJ2-7
CAISEQVVGYTF TGTGCCATCAGTGAACAGGTCGTCGGCTACACCTTC many TRBV10-3 NA TRBJ1-2
CASRSTGGPTDTQYF TGTGCCAGCAGAAGTACGGGGGGGCCAACAGATACGCAGTATTTT many TRBV6-1 TRBD2 TRBJ2-3
CASTTSGTGAPETQYF TGCGCCAGCACCACTAGCGGAACTGGCGCTCCAGAGACCCAGTACTTC many TRBV5-1 TRBD2 TRBJ2-5
CASSPTGDSYNEQFF TGCGCCAGCAGCCCGACAGGAGACTCCTACAATGAGCAGTTCTTC many TRBV5-1 NA TRBJ2-1
CASRSAGDSGANVLTF TGTGCCAGCAGGTCGGCCGGGGACTCTGGGGCCAACGTCCTGACTTTC many TRBV5-4 NA TRBJ2-6
CASSSQPGGAGTDTQYF TGTGCCAGCAGCTCCCAACCAGGGGGCGCAGGCACAGATACGCAGTATTTT many TRBV7-2 TRBD1 TRBJ2-3
CASSQDRPSTGELFF TGCGCCAGCAGCCAAGACAGGCCGAGCACCGGGGAGCTGTTTTTT NA TRBV4-3 NA TRBJ2-2
CSATQGQLNYGYTF TGCAGTGCCACGCAAGGACAACTTAACTATGGCTACACCTTC many TRBV20-1 NA TRBJ1-2
CASSQSRGGYEKLFF TGCGCCAGCAGCCAGAGTCGAGGGGGCTACGAAAAACTGTTTTTT many TRBV4-3 TRBD1 TRBJ1-4
CATSRTGGIHVSSYEQYF TGTGCCACCAGCAGGACAGGGGGAATACACGTTAGCTCCTACGAGCAGTACTTC many TRBV15 TRBD1 TRBJ2-7
CASSFTSGGGGPGELFF TGTGCCAGCAGCTTCACCAGCGGGGGGGGGGGCCCCGGGGAGCTGTTTTTT few TRBV7-2 TRBD2 TRBJ2-2
CASSLRRGGNSPLHF TGTGCCAGCAGCTTACGGCGGGGTGGGAATTCACCCCTCCACTTT many TRBV7-6 NA TRBJ1-6
CASSTNEKLFF TGTGCCAGCAGCACTAATGAAAAACTGTTTTTT many TRBV7-6 NA TRBJ1-4
CSARGGAKGQPQHF TGCAGTGCCCGAGGGGGGGCGAAGGGTCAGCCCCAGCATTTT many TRBV20-1 NA TRBJ1-5
CASSPRTGSEKLFF TGTGCCAGCAGCCCACGGACAGGGAGTGAAAAACTGTTTTTT many TRBV11-2 TRBD1 TRBJ1-4
CASSLIPGQGKDTQYF TGTGCCAGCAGCTTGATTCCGGGACAGGGGAAAGATACGCAGTATTTT many TRBV5-6 TRBD1 TRBJ2-3
CASSVGAENQPQHF TGTGCCAGCAGCGTAGGGGCAGAAAATCAGCCCCAGCATTTT many TRBV9 NA TRBJ1-5
CASSFSGGGTGELFF TGTGCCAGCAGCTTTTCGGGGGGGGGCACCGGGGAGCTGTTTTTT many TRBV5-4 TRBD2 TRBJ2-2
CSVDREGKNTEAFF TGCAGCGTTGACAGGGAGGGAAAGAACACTGAAGCTTTCTTT many TRBV29-1 NA TRBJ1-1
CASSWRQGYNEQFF TGTGCCAGCAGCTGGCGACAGGGCTACAATGAGCAGTTCTTC NA TRBV5-1 TRBD1 TRBJ2-1
CSASAGQGLPNTIYF TGCAGTGCTAGCGCCGGACAGGGACTCCCTAACACCATATATTTT many TRBV20-1 TRBD1 TRBJ1-3
CASSLRGAQVAFF TGTGCCAGCAGCTTGAGGGGGGCGCAGGTAGCTTTCTTT many TRBV7-2 NA TRBJ1-1
CSASRLAETQYF TGCAGTGCTAGCAGACTAGCTGAGACCCAGTACTTC many TRBV20-1 TRBD2 TRBJ2-5
CASSEGTAGTEAFF TGTGCCAGCAGCGAAGGGACGGCGGGCACTGAAGCTTTCTTT many TRBV5-4 NA TRBJ1-1
CASSLGGVTGELFF TGTGCCAGCAGTTTAGGGGGAGTCACCGGGGAGCTGTTTTTT many TRBV28 NA TRBJ2-2
CASSLIARLNSPLHF TGTGCCAGCAGTTTAATTGCCAGGCTCAATTCACCCCTCCACTTT many TRBV12-3/TRBV12-4 NA TRBJ1-6
CSASIQPNQPQHF TGCAGTGCTAGTATACAGCCCAATCAGCCCCAGCATTTT many TRBV20-1 NA TRBJ1-5
CASSATGGARDF TGTGCCAGCAGCGCAACAGGGGGCGCACGGGACTTC many TRBV7-9 TRBD1 TRBJ2-7
CASSRGGANEQFF TGTGCCAGCAGCAGGGGGGGAGCCAATGAGCAGTTCTTC many TRBV5-4 NA TRBJ2-1
CASSLDRNSKNIQYF TGCGCCAGCAGCTTGGACCGTAACTCCAAAAACATTCAGTACTTC many TRBV5-1 NA TRBJ2-4
CSARGPGVGLQYF TGCAGTGCTAGAGGTCCAGGGGTGGGTTTGCAGTATTTT many TRBV20-1 NA TRBJ2-3
CASTPRGSYNEQFF TGTGCCAGCACCCCCAGGGGCTCCTACAATGAGCAGTTCTTC many TRBV6-5 NA TRBJ2-1
CASSLVAGRVAAFF TGTGCCAGCAGCTTAGTGGCTGGCAGAGTGGCAGCTTTCTTT many TRBV11-2 NA TRBJ1-1
CASSPGANTEAFF TGTGCCAGCTCGCCAGGGGCGAACACTGAAGCTTTCTTT many TRBV18 NA TRBJ1-1
CSVEYLGKLRNEQFF TGCAGCGTTGAGTATCTTGGAAAGTTGAGGAATGAGCAGTTCTTC many TRBV29-1 NA TRBJ2-1
CAISPGTFGGDYGYTF TGTGCCATCAGTCCCGGGACATTTGGGGGCGACTATGGCTACACCTTC many TRBV10-3 NA TRBJ1-2
CASTLAGTRLNEQFF TGTGCCAGCACCCTAGCGGGGACCCGTTTGAATGAGCAGTTCTTC many TRBV12-3/TRBV12-4 TRBD2 TRBJ2-1
CASSLNGVYNEQFF TGTGCCAGCAGCTTGAACGGGGTTTACAATGAGCAGTTCTTC many TRBV5-8 NA TRBJ2-1
CAISEREETQYF TGTGCCATCAGTGAGAGGGAAGAGACCCAGTACTTC many TRBV10-3 NA TRBJ2-5
CASSEPTGLAGGHPSGANVLTF TGCGCCAGCAGTGAGCCGACAGGACTAGCGGGGGGGCATCCCTCTGGGGCCAACGTCCTGACTTTC many TRBV10-2 TRBD2 TRBJ2-6
CASSSTTGSSYNEQFF TGTGCCAGCAGCTCCACTACTGGGAGCTCCTACAATGAGCAGTTCTTC many TRBV11-2 NA TRBJ2-1
CASSLALLAGGQETQYF TGCGCCAGCAGCTTGGCATTACTAGCGGGGGGGCAAGAGACCCAGTACTTC many TRBV5-1 TRBD2 TRBJ2-5
CASSSRQGRQFF TGTGCCAGCAGCTCGCGCCAGGGTCGGCAGTTCTTC many TRBV7-3 NA TRBJ2-1
CASSPTGNSNQPQHF TGTGCCAGCAGCCCGACAGGCAATAGCAATCAGCCCCAGCATTTT many TRBV3-1 NA TRBJ1-5
CASRVGYNSYEQYF TGTGCCAGCAGGGTGGGATACAACTCCTACGAGCAGTACTTC many TRBV6-1 NA TRBJ2-7
CASSTPGQKTEAFF TGTGCCAGCAGTACACCGGGACAAAAAACTGAAGCTTTCTTT many TRBV6-1 NA TRBJ1-1
CASSRNGRTEAFF TGTGCCAGCAGCCGGAATGGTCGCACTGAAGCTTTCTTT many TRBV7-9 NA TRBJ1-1
CASSPRATNTGELFF TGTGCCAGCAGCCCCCGGGCCACGAACACCGGGGAGCTGTTTTTT many TRBV14 NA TRBJ2-2
CASSPSRGGSNQPQHF TGTGCCAGCAGCCCCTCTCGCGGGGGTAGCAATCAGCCCCAGCATTTT many TRBV6-2/TRBV6-3 NA TRBJ1-5
CASSQDHSGGKYNEQFF TGTGCCAGCAGCCAAGACCATAGCGGGGGAAAATACAATGAGCAGTTCTTC many TRBV3-1 TRBD2 TRBJ2-1
CASSGTIDGYTF TGTGCCAGTAGCGGGACAATCGATGGCTACACCTTC many TRBV19 NA TRBJ1-2
CASSPNGQGGGYTF TGTGCCAGCTCACCTAATGGACAGGGTGGAGGCTACACCTTC many TRBV18 TRBD1 TRBJ1-2
CASSLVVTNSPLHF TGTGCCAGCAGCTTAGTGGTTACCAATTCACCCCTCCACTTT NA TRBV7-2 NA TRBJ1-6
CSRGLYNEQFF TGCAGCAGGGGGCTCTACAATGAGCAGTTCTTC many TRBV20-1 TRBD1 TRBJ2-1
CASSFLGQQYYEQYF TGTGCCAGCAGCTTCCTGGGACAGCAATACTACGAGCAGTACTTC many TRBV12-3/TRBV12-4 TRBD1 TRBJ2-7
CSARASRIRQGVMNTEAFF TGCAGTGCTAGAGCCTCCCGTATTCGACAGGGAGTTATGAACACTGAAGCTTTCTTT NA TRBV20-1 TRBD1 TRBJ1-1
CAISDGTSARETQYF TGTGCCATCAGTGACGGGACTAGCGCGAGAGAGACCCAGTACTTC many TRBV10-3 TRBD2 TRBJ2-5
CASSSVGADYYGYTF TGTGCCAGCAGTTCCGTTGGGGCGGATTACTATGGCTACACCTTC many TRBV27 NA TRBJ1-2